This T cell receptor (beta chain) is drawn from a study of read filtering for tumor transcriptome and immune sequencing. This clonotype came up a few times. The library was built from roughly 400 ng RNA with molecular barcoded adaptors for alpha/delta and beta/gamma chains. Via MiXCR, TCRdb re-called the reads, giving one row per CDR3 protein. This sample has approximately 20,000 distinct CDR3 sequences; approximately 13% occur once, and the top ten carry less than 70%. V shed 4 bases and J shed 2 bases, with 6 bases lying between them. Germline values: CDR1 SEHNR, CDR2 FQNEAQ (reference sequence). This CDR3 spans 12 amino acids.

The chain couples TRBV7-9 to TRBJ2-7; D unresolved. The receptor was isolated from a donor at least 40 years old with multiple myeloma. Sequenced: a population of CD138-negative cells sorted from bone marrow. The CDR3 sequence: CASSSLTYEQYF. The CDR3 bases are TGTGCCAGCAGCTCCCTTACCTACGAGCAGTACTTC. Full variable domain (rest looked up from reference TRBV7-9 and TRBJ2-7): DTGVSQNPRHKITKRGQNVTFRCDPISEHNRLYWYRQTLGQGPEFLTYFQNEAQLEKSRLLSDRFSAERPKGSFSTLEIQRTEQGDSAMYLCASSSLTYEQYFGPGTRLTVT.